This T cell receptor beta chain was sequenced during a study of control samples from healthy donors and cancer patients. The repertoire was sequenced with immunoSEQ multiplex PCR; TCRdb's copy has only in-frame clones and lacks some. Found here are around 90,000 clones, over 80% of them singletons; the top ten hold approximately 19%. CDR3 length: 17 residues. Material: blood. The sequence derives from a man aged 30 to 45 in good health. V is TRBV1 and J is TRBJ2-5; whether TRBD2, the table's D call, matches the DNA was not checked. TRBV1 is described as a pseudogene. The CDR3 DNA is TGCACCAGCAGCCAAGATCTTGCCGGGGGGGCCAGAGAGACCCAGTACTTC. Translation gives CTSSQDLAGGARETQYF.